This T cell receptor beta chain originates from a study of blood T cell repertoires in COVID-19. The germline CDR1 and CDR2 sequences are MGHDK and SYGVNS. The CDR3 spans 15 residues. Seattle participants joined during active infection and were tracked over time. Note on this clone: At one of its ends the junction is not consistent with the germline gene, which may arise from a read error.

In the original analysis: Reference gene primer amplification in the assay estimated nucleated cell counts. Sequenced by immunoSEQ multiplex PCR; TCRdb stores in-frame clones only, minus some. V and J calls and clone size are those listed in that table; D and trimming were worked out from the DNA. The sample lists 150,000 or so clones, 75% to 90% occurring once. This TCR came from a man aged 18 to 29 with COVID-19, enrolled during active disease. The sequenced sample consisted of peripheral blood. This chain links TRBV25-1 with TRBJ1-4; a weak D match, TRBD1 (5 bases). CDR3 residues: CASSEGQGYREKLLF. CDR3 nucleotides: TGTGCCAGCAGTGAGGGGCAAGGGTACCGAGAAAAACTGCTTTTT.